This T cell receptor beta chain is drawn from a study of T cells after yellow fever vaccination. Looking at the study overall: Fractions of limited cellularity were prepared by means of SMART-Seq v4 Ultra Low Input.

This clonotype was observed a handful of times. This CDR3 has 15 amino acids. Between the trimmed V and J ends, which lost 4 bases and 6 bases, there was a span of 16 bases. Germline loops: CDR1 SGHTA, CDR2 FQGNSA. TCRdb re-derived calls from the 5' RACE reads in MiXCR, one entry per CDR3 protein. This table has approximately 580,000 distinct CDR3 sequences, approximately 16% appearing once. The sequencing used PBMCs, collected about 5 days after the first yellow fever vaccination. This receptor was identified in a man younger than 35 who received the YFV17D yellow fever vaccine. This chain uses TRBV7-2 with TRBJ2-4, with D perhaps given as TRBD1 or TRBD2 (6 bases each). The CDR3 protein is CASSSDGGPGNIQYF. The CDR3 DNA follows: TGTGCCAGCAGCTCGGATGGGGGGCCGGGAAACATTCAGTACTTC.